This T cell receptor beta chain was found in a study of human T cells and chemical hapten exposure (dated by TCRdb to the early 2020s). The study in broad terms: For sensitization, 2% DPC in acetone was applied to a roughly 2 cm by roughly 2 cm area of upper inner arm skin. Weekly therapeutic DPC doses were additionally applied to the scalp of patients throughout the roughly 25-week study period. Patch tests used Finn chambers with 0.01% DPC on the upper back, scored after 6 days by International Contact Dermatitis Research Group standards. The patient cohort, mostly female, included alopecia areata with under or over 50% scalp involvement, alopecia totalis and alopecia universalis. Libraries were combined into a pool for sequencing, and differences in TCR yield between samples came mainly from small differences in library volumes within the pool. The study tracked peripheral blood TCR repertoire changes in vivo during primary and secondary sensitization to the hapten diphenylcyclopropenone (DPC) in alopecia patients. Blood was sampled from patients pre-sensitization (week 0) and at 2, 6 and about 24 weeks after DPC sensitization. About 28 alopecia patients gave blood for TCR sequencing at one to four time points (pre-sensitization, 2, 6 and 24 weeks).

The CDR3, from cysteine to phenylalanine, totals 19 residues. The retained sequence is limited to the CDR3, 57 bases, with the frame set at the first base. The germline V end is reduced by 0 bases and the J end by 0 bases; junction bases left unmatched: 10. Reading the germline V gene gives CDR1 MGHRA and CDR2 YSYEKL. Receptor amplification or capture employed RACE. The sequencer listed for this sample is NextSeq 500. During library preparation, unique molecular identifiers were attached to individual cDNA molecules so that TCRs could be counted in a quantitative, reproducible way. From each blood RNA sample, both TCR alpha and TCR beta chains were sequenced. Concerning the study's data processing: Samples had a median of roughly 98,000 TCRs, with a range from about 23,224 to 750,000. The Decombinator software suite was used to annotate V, J and CDR3 in the TCR reads. To make PS versus PT1 abundance plots, every sample was subsampled to the same number of TCRs (28,000). TCRs were defined as expanded if absent before sensitization and observed at least eight times at the 2-week time point. The public reads were reprocessed in TCRdb via fastp at Q25 and MiXCR, keeping in-frame beta chains. Rows merge per CDR3 protein into single entries with the most common DNA and genes. TCRdb, rather than the study authors, made the V and J calls. This sample holds 70,000 or so distinct CDR3 sequences; around 10% were observed only once. Roughly 1.5% of the sample is held by the ten biggest clonotypes.

There are a few counts of this clonotype. Its antigen is currently not known. No base quality information exists; no much larger clone differs at one position. Per the publication, the time point label means: patch test 3, about 24 weeks after DPC sensitization. In the paper's terms, the treatment or condition label means: therapeutic diphenylcyclopropenone sensitization with weekly scalp DPC. At each patch-test visit, blood was drawn before the patch test was applied. To be eligible, patients had to be aged 18 to 70, diagnosed with alopecia and judged suitable for DPC therapy, while pregnant patients were excluded. Total RNA was extracted from unfractionated whole blood collected in Tempus Blood RNA tubes. What the research found in general, with its limitations: The number of PT1 expanded TCRs positively correlated with patch test score, significant at thresholds 8, 16 and 32 but not 4. No change with DPC sensitization was found in the number of TCRs above 1 in 1000 frequency, and no evidence of global repertoire structure alterations was found. Repeated subsampling changed both the strength of the expansion versus patch-test correlation and the threshold at which that correlation became significant. Expanded TCRs formed significantly more large CDR3 similarity clusters than pre-sensitization or healthy control sets, consistent with antigen-driven responses. Because all patients had alopecia, a presumed autoimmune disease, the immune response of the patients might differ from that of healthy individuals.

The TCR was taken from a woman between 45 and 65 years old with alopecia areata. Some clones in this sample may be carry-over from other donors' samples. The specimen comprised whole blood, sampled in connection with sensitization to the hapten diphenylcyclopropenone (DPC). The rearranged chain carries TRBV4-1 and TRBJ2-1; the central 8 bases match TRBD1. In nucleotide form, the sequence is TGCGCCAGCAGCCAAGATAGGACAGGGATCCTGAGCTCCTACAATGAGCAGTTCTTC. Its translation is CASSQDRTGILSSYNEQFF.